This TCR beta chain was retrieved from a study of cytomegalovirus exposure and HLA in healthy donors. Findings and caveats of the study: Later work found that TCR association rates differed between HLA loci; DRB1 had the most and HLA-C the fewest. Testing in vitro showed a few CMV-associated chains specific for CMV antigens. Within an earlier analysis, most TCR beta V segments proved productive either about 90% or about 30% of the time.

Details on this clone: As yet, its antigen is unknown.

This PCR relied on a set of 60 Vbeta primers and 13 Jbeta primers. Some clones are missing from TCRdb's copy, which holds only in-frame ones; the method was immunoSEQ multiplex PCR. This repertoire shows 200,000 to 250,000 clones, roughly 81% found once; its top ten account for approximately 0.24%. The origin of this receptor is a girl aged 2 to 10 in good health and CMV-seronegative. The sample consisted of PBMCs.

The CDR3 region is CASSFYSGGGNEQFF. CDR3 DNA: TGTGCCAGCAGCTTTTATAGCGGGGGGGGGAATGAGCAGTTCTTC. The rearrangement joins TRBV13 to TRBJ2-1; TRBD2 agrees at 11 bases. V gave up 3 bases and J gave up 7 bases; unmatched junction bases: 5. There are 15 residues in the CDR3. The germline CDR1 and CDR2 sequences are PRHDT and FYEKMQ (reference sequence).